Presented here are 31 T cell receptor beta chains from one specimen sequenced in a study of a mutant IDH1 vaccine in newly diagnosed glioma. The sample's time point: week 35, safety follow-up. Each vaccine dose was 300 ug of mutant IDH1 20-mer peptide, with topical imiquimod. Antigens for these TCRs are unknown. Produced via immunoSEQ multiplex PCR; TCRdb's table is partial and in-frame only. The table shows about 60,000 clones, with roughly 84% occurring only once. Sequencing used PBMCs, obtained from a glioma patient whose treatment included an IDH1 peptide vaccine. These TCRs come from a man between 25 and 39 years old with glioma.

The V and J genes are TRBV19 and TRBJ1-2; the match to TRBD1 covers 11 bases. Trimming removed 7 bases from V and 6 bases from J; junction bases left unmatched: 7. CDR1 and CDR2 (germline): LNHDA, SQIVND (reference sequence). The CDR3 spans 14 residues. CDR3 nucleotides: TGTGCCAGTACCCGGACAGGGGGCGCAGATGGCTACACCTTC. Translated, it gives CASTRTGGADGYTF.

This clone was seen once. V gene TRBV7-9 combines with J gene TRBJ2-1, with 8 nucleotides matching TRBD1. This CDR3 is 16 amino acids long. V lost 4 bases, J lost 7 bases, and 12 bases stayed unmatched. Germline-derived CDR1 and CDR2 are SEHNR and FQNEAQ (reference sequence). CDR3 protein: CASSWRSQGAGNEQFF. The CDR3 coding sequence is TGTGCCAGCAGCTGGCGTTCGCAGGGGGCCGGTAATGAGCAGTTCTTC.

The rearrangement uses TRBV14 and TRBJ1-1, with D possibly being TRBD1 (5 bases). Looked up from germline, CDR1 is SGHDN and CDR2 is FVKESK. Between the trimmed V and J ends, which lost 1 base and 4 bases, there was a span of 7 bases. The CDR3 has 13 residues. For the CDR3, the DNA is TGTGCCAGCAGCCAAGTGGGGGGCACTGAAGCTTTCTTT. Translation gives CASSQVGGTEAFF.

The gene calls are TRBV7-9 and TRBJ2-3, with D tentatively TRBD1 (6 bases). In germline, CDR1 is SEHNR, CDR2 FQNEAQ (reference sequence). Trimming removed 2 bases from V and 2 bases from J, with 20 bases in between. This CDR3 comprises 18 residues. CDR3 DNA: TGTGCCAGCAGCTTATTTTATCAAGTGACAGGCCCCACAGATACGCAGTATTTT. Its protein is CASSLFYQVTGPTDTQYF.

The genes are TRBV9 and TRBJ1-6; 9 bases are shared with TRBD1. V was pared by 4 bases and J by 0 bases, with 5 bases of the junction left unmatched. The CDR3 has 17 amino acids. CDR1 and CDR2 from the germline V gene are SGDLS and YYNGEE. This CDR3 is CASSPRTGDSYNSPLHF. In nucleotides, the CDR3 is TGTGCCAGCAGCCCACGGACAGGGGACTCCTATAATTCACCCCTCCACTTT.

The chain employs TRBV30 and TRBJ2-7; either TRBD1 or TRBD2 may supply D (5 bases each). The V and J ends lost 3 bases and 4 bases respectively, with 19 bases between them. Per the germline V gene, CDR1 is GTSNPN and CDR2 is SVGIG (reference sequence). The CDR3 runs to 15 residues. CDR3 DNA: TGTGCCTGGAGGGACTCCGGGACGCAGAGATACGAGCAGTACTTC. It codes for CAWRDSGTQRYEQYF.

The V and J genes are TRBV10-1 and TRBJ2-3; D perhaps matches TRBD1 (5 bases). V lost 5 bases and J lost 3, with 30 bases in between. The CDR3 totals 20 residues. Per germline, CDR1 WNHNN and CDR2 SYGVQD (reference sequence). CDR3 amino acids: CASSPHDWQGRRRGTDTQYF. The CDR3 DNA sequence: TGCGCCAGCAGTCCGCATGACTGGCAGGGAAGGCGGCGTGGAACAGATACGCAGTATTTT.

The V and J genes are TRBV15 and TRBJ1-5; D unclear. Germline CDR1 is LNHNV and CDR2 is YYDKDF (reference sequence). V was trimmed by 4 bases and J by 1 base, leaving 5 bases between them. This CDR3 comprises 13 residues. The CDR3, as DNA: TGTGCCACCAGCACGGGCAGCAATCAGCCCCAGCATTTT. This codes for CATSTGSNQPQHF.

The rearrangement links TRBV9 to TRBJ2-2, with 7 nucleotides matching TRBD1. This CDR3 contains 15 residues. Germline V gene sequence: CDR1 SGDLS, CDR2 YYNGEE. The V gene end was trimmed by 4 bases and the J gene end by 2 bases; junction bases not matched to a gene: 5. CDR3 protein: CASSFGTVNTGELFF. CDR3 coding DNA: TGTGCCAGCAGCTTCGGGACAGTTAACACCGGGGAGCTGTTTTTT.

The CDR3 nucleotides are TGCGCCAGCAGTTATCCGGGACAGGTGACTGGGGCCAACGTCCTGACTTTC. Protein: CASSYPGQVTGANVLTF. The V call is TRBV4-1, the J call TRBJ2-6; 8 nucleotides agree with TRBD1. CDR3 length: 17 residues. Germline V gene sequence: CDR1 MGHRA, CDR2 YSYEKL. The V gene end was trimmed by 6 bases and the J gene end by 2 bases; junction bases not matched to a gene: 9.

The rearrangement links TRBV20-1 to TRBJ2-1; D gene ambiguous. The CDR3 spans 11 residues. Trimming cost V 4 bases and J 4 bases, with 5 bases left between them. Germline V gene sequence: CDR1 DFQATT, CDR2 SNEGSKA (reference sequence). Written as DNA, the CDR3 is TGCAGTGCTACAAAATACAATGAGCAGTTCTTC. It yields the protein CSATKYNEQFF.

This sequence joins TRBV6-1 and TRBJ1-1; 7 bases fit TRBD1. J was trimmed by 8 bases and V by 7 bases; bases with no gene match: 13. This CDR3 has 14 residues. Germline CDR1 and CDR2: MNHNS and SASEGT. CDR3 nucleotide sequence: TGTGCCAGCACCCGGGACAGAATTATTGGGGAAGCTTTCTTT. This encodes CASTRDRIIGEAFF.

V usage is TRBV7-8 and J usage is TRBJ1-5, with 9 bases that match TRBD1. This CDR3 region has 14 residues. CDR1 is SGHVS and CDR2 is FQNEAQ in the germline V gene. Losses at the gene ends were 5 bases for V and 7 bases for J; bases not matched to a gene: 6. This CDR3 reads CASSHGTGFQPQHF. DNA for the CDR3: TGTGCCAGCAGCCATGGGACAGGGTTCCAGCCCCAGCATTTT.

V usage is TRBV18 and J usage is TRBJ1-6; D is uncertain. CDR3 length: 13 residues. Germline V CDR1 and CDR2: KGHSH, LQKENI. Trimming took off 3 bases at V and 7 bases at J, with 7 bases between the two ends. The CDR3 DNA follows: TGTGCCAGCTCACCGGGGAAGAATTCACCCCTCCACTTT. This sequence encodes CASSPGKNSPLHF.

DNA of the CDR3: TGTGCCAGCAGTTACGGGGCTAACTATGGCTACACCTTC. It codes for CASSYGANYGYTF. The rearrangement joins TRBV6-5 to TRBJ1-2; D not certain. Deletions cut 2 bases from V and 0 bases from J, with 4 bases between. This CDR3 has 13 residues. Per germline, CDR1 MNHEY and CDR2 SVGAGI.

The CDR3 reads CASSLKQGGTSGANVLTF. The CDR3 nucleotides are TGTGCCAGCAGCCTCAAACAGGGTGGAACCTCTGGGGCCAACGTCCTGACTTTC. The genes are TRBV7-6 and TRBJ2-6; D possibly corresponds to TRBD1 (6 bases). The germline CDR1 and CDR2 sequences are SGHVS and FNYEAQ. V gave up 5 bases and J gave up 0 bases, with 17 bases separating them. This CDR3 is built from 18 residues.

This chain connects TRBV10-2 to TRBJ2-2; D is perhaps TRBD1 (5 bases). V dropped 7 bases and J dropped 5 bases, with 8 bases sitting between them. CDR3 size: 12 residues. Germline assignment: CDR1 WSHSY and CDR2 SAAADI. The CDR3 nucleotides read TGCGCCAGCACCCCAGGGACCGGGGAGCTGTTTTTT. The encoded protein is CASTPGTGELFF.

The J gene is TRBJ2-1, the V gene TRBV6-5; D is undetermined. The germline V gene has CDR1 MNHEY and CDR2 SVGAGI. The germline V and J ends were trimmed by 6 bases and 1 base, with 10 bases remaining between them. This CDR3 comprises 14 residues. In nucleotides, the CDR3 is TGTGCCAGCAGCCGACTGGGTTCCTACAATGAGCAGTTCTTC. This translates into CASSRLGSYNEQFF.

The chain recombines TRBV11-2 with TRBJ2-5; 9 bases align to TRBD2. The germline CDR1 and CDR2 sequences are SGHAT and FQNNGV. V dropped 3 bases and J dropped 2; count of bases not matched to a gene: 4. The CDR3 runs to 15 residues. The CDR3 coding sequence is TGTGCCAGCAGCTTCCTAGCGGGGAAACAAGAGACCCAGTACTTC. Translated, it gives CASSFLAGKQETQYF. The full variable domain, with the rest looked up from reference TRBV11-2 and TRBJ2-5, is EAGVAQSPRYKIIEKRQSVAFWCNPISGHATLYWYQQILGQGPKLLIQFQNNGVVDDSQLPKDRFSAERLKGVDSTLKIQPAKLEDSAVYLCASSFLAGKQETQYFGPGTRLLVL.

This chain joins TRBV4-2 and TRBJ2-7; D not resolved. Germline loops: CDR1 LGHNA, CDR2 YNFKEQ. This CDR3 comprises 14 residues. V shed 1 base and J shed 4 bases, with 11 bases lying between them. CDR3 loop: CASSQVNGEYEQYF. As DNA, the CDR3 is TGTGCCAGCAGCCAAGTGAACGGAGAGTACGAGCAGTACTTC.

V usage is TRBV2 and J usage is TRBJ2-3; D is ambiguous. Trimming took 7 bases from V and 0 from J, leaving 11 bases between them. Per the germline V gene, CDR1 is SNHLY and CDR2 is FYNNEI. This CDR3 has 14 residues. CDR3 DNA sequence: TGTGCCAGCAATCCGCCCTCTAGCACAGATACGCAGTATTTT. It yields the protein CASNPPSSTDTQYF.

This chain joins TRBV19 and TRBJ2-2, with TRBD2 as a possible D gene (6 bases). Trimming cost V 7 bases and J 1 base, with 19 bases left between them. CDR1 is LNHDA, CDR2 SQIVND, per germline (reference sequence). CDR3 length equals 17 residues. DNA of the CDR3: TGTGCCAGTATCTCTAGAGTGGGGACTCAGAACACCGGGGAGCTGTTTTTT. It codes for CASISRVGTQNTGELFF.

This chain links TRBV7-9 with TRBJ2-7, with 7 bases identical to TRBD1. The CDR3 spans 13 residues. Germline CDR1 reads SEHNR; CDR2 reads FQNEAQ (reference sequence). V shed 8 bases and J 5 bases; nucleotides not matched to a gene: 9. The DNA of the CDR3 is TGTGCCAGCCGGCAGGGGGTTGATAACGAGCAGTACTTC. It specifies CASRQGVDNEQYF.

The rearrangement joins TRBV7-8 to TRBJ1-5; the D is unclear. This CDR3 is 14 amino acids long. Trimming stripped 3 bases from V and 6 bases from J, with 12 bases between. Looked up from germline, CDR1 is SGHVS and CDR2 is FQNEAQ. This CDR3 is CASSFVSGGQPQHF. DNA of the CDR3: TGTGCCAGCAGCTTTGTGTCAGGCGGTCAGCCCCAGCATTTT.

The chain carries TRBV6-5 and TRBJ2-1; TRBD1 is a possible D gene (6 bases). This CDR3 has 15 amino acids. Trimming removed 6 bases at V and 0 bases at J, with 12 bases between. Germline values: CDR1 MNHEY, CDR2 SVGAGI. The CDR3 DNA is TGTGCCAGCAGCCCCGACAGGAGCTCCTACAATGAGCAGTTCTTC. Translating gives CASSPDRSSYNEQFF.

The chain carries TRBV7-8 and TRBJ2-5; a possible D gene is TRBD1 (6 bases). This CDR3 contains 14 residues. The germline V gene encodes CDR1 SGHVS and CDR2 FQNEAQ. Trimming left V 4 bases short and J 3 bases short, with 12 bases between. CDR3 nucleotides: TGTGCCAGCAGCTCACCGGGACATAAAGAGACCCAGTACTTC. Its translation is CASSSPGHKETQYF.

The gene calls are TRBV6-1 and TRBJ2-7; maybe TRBD1 (8 bases). The V gene lost 0 bases and the J gene lost 3 bases, with 12 bases spanning the gap. From germline, CDR1 is MNHNS and CDR2 SASEGT. The CDR3 runs to 15 residues. In nucleotides, the CDR3 is TGTGCCAGCAGTGAAGCGGACAGGGAGGGCTACGAGCAGTACTTC. Protein: CASSEADREGYEQYF.

The chain recombines TRBV11-2 with TRBJ1-6; 12 positions match TRBD1. The CDR3 extends over 18 amino acids. V was clipped by 1 base and J by 8 bases; unmatched bases: 9. Germline V CDR1 and CDR2: SGHAT, FQNNGV. The CDR3 DNA reads as TGTGCCAGCAGCTTAGGAGGGACAGGGGGCGGCGCCGATTCACCCCTCCACTTT. Translating it yields CASSLGGTGGGADSPLHF.

The sample holds one count of this clone. The rearrangement joins TRBV6-1 to TRBJ2-3, with 8 bases aligning to TRBD1. The V segment lost 6 bases and the J segment 5 bases; nucleotides outside the gene matches: 7. Germline V gene data show CDR1 as MNHNS and CDR2 as SASEGT. CDR3 length: 14 amino acids. The CDR3 region has the DNA TGTGCCAGCAGCTCAGGGGGCGCAGGAGATACGCAGTATTTT. The encoded protein is CASSSGGAGDTQYF.

The chain recombines TRBV10-3 with TRBJ2-1, with 12 positions matching TRBD2. From germline, CDR1 is ENHRY and CDR2 SYGVKD. With 2 bases clipped from V and 8 bases from J, the junction kept 7 bases outside the gene matches. The CDR3 loop spans 16 amino acids. The CDR3 region is CAISETGLAGSHEQFF. The DNA for the CDR3 is TGTGCCATCAGTGAGACAGGACTAGCGGGGTCCCATGAGCAGTTCTTC.

The DNA for the CDR3 is TGTGCCAGCAGCCCTACACCGAACATGAACACTGAAGCTTTCTTT. The encoded protein is CASSPTPNMNTEAFF. The chain has TRBV5-4 and TRBJ1-1, with D uncertain. The CDR3 has 15 amino acids. The ends were cut back, 4 bases at V and 0 bases at J, with 13 bases in the middle. The germline V gene encodes CDR1 SGHNT and CDR2 YYREEE (reference sequence).